The 20 T cell receptor beta chains given below trace back to one sample, sequenced in a study of blood T cells in healthy people across ages. A second PCR, run for about 7 to 11 cycles, used a sample-barcoded 5' primer plus a J-beta primer mix. TCRdb re-called the 5' RACE reads through MiXCR, storing one row per CDR3 protein. The data contain about 1.7 million distinct CDR3 sequences, 28% of them seen just once; the ten biggest clones take up roughly 8%. Sequenced input: blood. The receptor source for this set is a woman in her twenties or thirties in good health.

The chain links TRBV12-3 or TRBV12-4 to TRBJ1-4; possibly TRBD1 for D (5 bases). V gave up 7 bases and J gave up 7 bases, with 16 bases separating them. This CDR3 is 14 amino acids long. This CDR3 reads CASTVGVAFEKLFF. CDR3 sequence (DNA): TGTGCCAGCACTGTGGGGGTGGCTTTTGAAAAACTGTTTTTT.

This chain links TRBV5-1 with TRBJ2-1; maybe TRBD1 (6 bases). Per the germline V gene, CDR1 is SGHRS and CDR2 is YFSETQ. V was cut by 4 bases and J by 3 bases, with 17 bases left in between. The CDR3 has 16 amino acids. CDR3 in DNA: TGCGCCAGCAGCGACCAAGAAGGGGGAGTCTACAATGAGCAGTTCTTC. Protein product: CASSDQEGGVYNEQFF.

This chain uses TRBV12-3 or TRBV12-4 with TRBJ2-5, with D possibly being TRBD1 or TRBD2 (5 bases each). There are 11 residues in the CDR3. Trimming shortened V by 6 bases and J by 11 bases, and 13 bases separated the two germline ends. Written as DNA, the CDR3 is TGTGCCAGCAGACTCAGAGGGGAGCAGTACTTC. This encodes CASRLRGEQYF.

Remarks on this clonotype: A much larger clone lies one base from this, so it may be a read error. The J gene is TRBJ1-2, the V gene TRBV29-1, with TRBD1 as a possible D gene (5 bases). CDR1 and CDR2 (germline): SQVTM, ANQGSEA. The CDR3 sequence is 15 residues long. The CDR3 DNA is TGCAGGGTAGGGGACGACGCAAAGGATAACTATGACTACACCTTC. Its translation is CRVGDDAKDNYDYTF.

This clonotype was counted a few times. One junction end disagrees with the germline gene, perhaps due to a read error. V is TRBV28 and J is TRBJ2-7; TRBD1 might be the D (5 bases). CDR3 length: 14 amino acids. From germline, CDR1 is MDHEN and CDR2 SYDVKM. The CDR3 region is CAGSYPLQGREQYF. CDR3 sequence (DNA): TGTGCCGGCAGTTACCCCCTTCAGGGTAGGGAGCAGTACTTC.

This clonotype was detected ten times or more. This chain connects TRBV7-2 to TRBJ2-7; D gene uncertain. The V and J ends lost 6 bases and 0 bases respectively, with 12 bases between them. Germline V gene sequence: CDR1 SGHTA, CDR2 FQGNSA. This CDR3 spans 14 amino acids. The CDR3 nucleotides are TGTGCCAGCAGGCCGGGCGGAAGCTCCTACGAGCAGTACTTC. This translates into CASRPGGSSYEQYF.

The chain recombines TRBV28 with TRBJ2-5; 8 nucleotides line up with TRBD1. The CDR3 runs to 13 residues. Per the germline V gene, CDR1 is MDHEN and CDR2 is SYDVKM. V gave up 10 bases and J gave up 4 bases; unmatched junction bases: 8. CDR3 sequence reads: CATLDRVIETQYF. CDR3 in DNA: TGTGCCACTCTGGACAGGGTAATAGAGACCCAGTACTTC.

The genes are TRBV10-3 and TRBJ2-3, with a possible D match to TRBD2 (6 bases). The germline V and J ends were trimmed by 0 bases and 0 bases, with 10 bases remaining between them. Germline assignment: CDR1 ENHRY and CDR2 SYGVKD. This CDR3 has 16 residues. In nucleotides, the CDR3 is TGTGCCATCAGTGAGTCGTTAGCGGCTAGCACAGATACGCAGTATTTT. This encodes CAISESLAASTDTQYF.

The rearrangement uses TRBV7-3 and TRBJ2-1; D is perhaps TRBD1 or TRBD2 (5 bases each). Germline V lookup: CDR1 SGHTA, CDR2 FQGTGA. The CDR3 length is 15 residues. The V gene lost 2 bases and the J gene lost 8 bases, with 16 bases spanning the gap. The CDR3: CASSLAESGLDEQFF. CDR3 nucleotides: TGTGCCAGCAGCTTAGCAGAGTCGGGGCTGGATGAGCAGTTCTTC.

This clonotype was observed a few times. The chain carries TRBV5-1 and TRBJ2-7, with D perhaps given as TRBD1 or TRBD2 (5 bases each). Germline-derived CDR1 and CDR2 are SGHRS and YFSETQ. V was trimmed by 3 bases and J by 6 bases, leaving 16 bases between them. The CDR3 spans 14 residues. CDR3 nucleotide sequence: TGCGCCAGCAGCTCCCCGGGACGGCAAGGCGAGCAGTACTTC. Translating it yields CASSSPGRQGEQYF.

The chain has TRBV21-1 and TRBJ2-7; the table's D call TRBD1 went unverified against the DNA. TRBV21-1 is tagged as a pseudogene. CDR3 size: 13 residues. The CDR3, as DNA: TGTGCCAGCGGGGAGCGCAGGTTCTACGAGCAGTACTTC. Protein sequence: CASGERRFYEQYF.

This clonotype was seen more than once but under ten times. The junction shows a germline mismatch at one end, possibly a read error. V usage is TRBV10-3 and J usage is TRBJ1-1; TRBD1 agrees at 8 bases. Germline V lookup: CDR1 ENHRY, CDR2 SYGVKD. The CDR3 is 15 amino acids. The CDR3: CAISGQGKRGTEAFF. CDR3 DNA: TGTGCCATCAGTGGACAGGGGAAGAGGGGCACTGAGGCTTTCTTT.

V usage is TRBV29-1 and J usage is TRBJ2-5; TRBD2 matches 10 bases. Trimming removed 4 bases from V and 1 base from J; junction bases left unmatched: 6. Germline CDR1 SQVTM, CDR2 ANQGSEA. The CDR3 consists of 15 residues. The CDR3 region has the DNA TGCAGCGTTGCAAGTTCTAGCGGGGGCCAAGAGACCCAGTACTTC. It encodes CSVASSSGGQETQYF.

This clonotype was picked up many times. J is TRBJ1-5 and V is TRBV4-3; D perhaps matches TRBD1 (5 bases). This CDR3 has 15 amino acids. Trimming took off 0 bases at V and 5 bases at J, with 11 bases between the two ends. Germline V gene sequence: CDR1 LGHNA, CDR2 YSLEER. The CDR3 bases are TGCGCCAGCAGCCAAGATATGGCGGGGGATCAGCCCCAGCATTTT. This translates into CASSQDMAGDQPQHF.

The V and J genes are TRBV9 and TRBJ2-7; perhaps TRBD1 as D (5 bases). Germline V gene data show CDR1 as SGDLS and CDR2 as YYNGEE. V was clipped by 4 bases and J by 0 bases, with 17 bases between them. There are 16 residues in the CDR3. The CDR3 sequence is CASSSRSHQGSYEQYF. CDR3 in DNA: TGTGCCAGCAGCTCCCGCTCCCATCAGGGCTCCTACGAGCAGTACTTC.

The chain carries TRBV5-5 and TRBJ2-6; D unclear. V lost 2 bases and J lost 2, with 8 bases in between. The germline V gene encodes CDR1 SGHKS and CDR2 YYEKEE (reference sequence). The CDR3 has 15 residues. CDR3 sequence: CASSFEAAGANVLTF. The CDR3 DNA is TGTGCCAGCAGCTTTGAGGCAGCTGGGGCCAACGTCCTGACTTTC.

J is TRBJ2-1 and V is TRBV5-1, with a possible D match to TRBD2 (5 bases). The CDR3 is 14 residues long. Deletions cut 4 bases from V and 0 bases from J, with 8 bases between. The germline V gene has CDR1 SGHRS and CDR2 YFSETQ. The CDR3 region is CASSRSDSYNEQFF. In nucleotides, the CDR3 is TGCGCCAGCAGCCGTAGCGACTCCTACAATGAGCAGTTCTTC.

The chain couples TRBV28 to TRBJ1-4, with no clear D. CDR1 and CDR2 (germline): MDHEN, SYDVKM. V was trimmed by 1 base and J by 10 bases, leaving 16 bases between them. The CDR3 has 15 residues. CDR3 protein: CASSLSQAPTGKLFF. Written as DNA, the CDR3 is TGTGCCAGCAGTTTATCCCAAGCTCCGACCGGAAAACTGTTTTTT.

The chain combines TRBV7-9 with TRBJ1-6; D unclear. CDR1 and CDR2 from the germline V gene are SEHNR and FQNEAQ (reference sequence). This CDR3 has 13 residues. V lost 5 bases and J lost 11, with 13 bases in between. In DNA form, the CDR3 reads TGTGCCAGCAGCGATTCCGAGGTGGCACCCCTCCACTTT. It codes for CASSDSEVAPLHF.

V is TRBV11-2 and J is TRBJ2-7; D not resolved. Per the germline V gene, CDR1 is SGHAT and CDR2 is FQNNGV. With 5 bases removed from V and 3 bases from J, the gap between germline ends came to 20 bases. The CDR3 runs 16 residues. CDR3 bases: TGTGCCAGCAGCCCCCGGTGGGTTCCCGAGGTCTACGAGCAGTACTTC. Its protein product is CASSPRWVPEVYEQYF.